Detailed here is one T cell receptor (beta chain). The data are from a study of control samples from healthy donors and cancer patients. TCRdb's copy holds only in-frame clones and misses some; the assay was immunoSEQ multiplex PCR. The sample lists around 140,000 clones, approximately 93% occurring once. The germline CDR1 and CDR2 sequences are SGHDT and YYEEEE. V gave up 2 bases and J gave up 2 bases, with 11 bases separating them. The CDR3 sequence is 14 residues long. The rearrangement links TRBV5-6 to TRBJ2-7, with D hard to call. What was sequenced was blood. The clonotype comes from a man younger than 35 in good health. The CDR3 spells CASSFIGGTYEQYF. For the CDR3, the DNA is TGTGCCAGCAGCTTTATAGGCGGTACCTACGAGCAGTACTTC. The full variable domain, rest sourced from reference TRBV5-6 and TRBJ2-7, is DAGVTQSPTHLIKTRGQQVTLRCSPKSGHDTVSWYQQALGQGPQFIFQYYEEEERQRGNFPDRFSGHQFPNYSSELNVNALLLGDSALYLCASSFIGGTYEQYFGPGTRLTVT.